This T cell receptor (beta chain) was found in a study of radiotherapy plus CTLA-4 blockade in lung cancer. Overall study: Patients showed objective responses in 15% to 20% of cases, and disease control was achieved by approximately 33%. Regarding the study as a whole: In blood, TCR clones derived from the tumor expanded after radiotherapy plus ipilimumab. Increased serum interferon-beta after radiation also reportedly predicted response strongly.

On this clone: Its antigen is still unknown.

The method was immunoSEQ multiplex PCR; TCRdb's version includes in-frame clones alone and lacks a portion of them. The data show roughly 78,000 clones, roughly 78% seen once. Alongside CTLA-4 blockade with ipilimumab, patients with chemo-refractory metastatic non-small-cell lung cancer received focal radiation. The CDR3 consists of 14 residues. V was clipped by 0 bases and J by 7 bases, with 12 bases between them. Looked up from germline, CDR1 is LNHDA and CDR2 is SQIVND (reference sequence). V is TRBV19 and J is TRBJ1-2, with D possibly matching TRBD1 (5 bases). The clonotype was recovered from a human donor with non-small cell lung cancer who had a complete response to radiotherapy plus ipilimumab. Sequencing used peripheral blood, obtained from a patient treated with radiotherapy plus ipilimumab. The DNA of the CDR3 is TGTGCCAGTAGTATAGACAGGGACCAGGTTGGCTACACCTTC. Amino acids: CASSIDRDQVGYTF.